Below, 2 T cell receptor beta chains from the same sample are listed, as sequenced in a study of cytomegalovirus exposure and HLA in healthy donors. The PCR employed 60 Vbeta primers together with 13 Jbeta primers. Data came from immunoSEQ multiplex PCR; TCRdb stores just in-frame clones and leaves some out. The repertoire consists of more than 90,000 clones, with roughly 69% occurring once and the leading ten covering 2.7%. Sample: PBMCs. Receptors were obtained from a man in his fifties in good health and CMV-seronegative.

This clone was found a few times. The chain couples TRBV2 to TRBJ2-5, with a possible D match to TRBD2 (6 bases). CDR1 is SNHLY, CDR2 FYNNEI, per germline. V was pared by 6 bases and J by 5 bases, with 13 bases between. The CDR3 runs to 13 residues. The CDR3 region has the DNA TGTGCCAGCAGCACAAGACTAGTCGAGACCCAGTACTTC. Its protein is CASSTRLVETQYF.

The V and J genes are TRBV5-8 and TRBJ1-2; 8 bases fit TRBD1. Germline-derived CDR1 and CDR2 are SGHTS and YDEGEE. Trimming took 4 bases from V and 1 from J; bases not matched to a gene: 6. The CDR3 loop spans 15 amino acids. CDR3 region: CASSPKDRDNYGYTF. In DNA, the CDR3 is TGTGCCAGCAGCCCAAAGGACAGGGATAACTATGGCTACACCTTC.